Following are 11 T cell receptor beta chains from one sample sequenced in a study of shared clonotypes between healthy human individuals. The protocol was immunoSEQ multiplex PCR, while the TCRdb copy is restricted to in-frame clones and leaves out a portion. The sample lists roughly 2.2 million clones, approximately 95% occurring once. Sequenced sample: naive CD4+ T cells from PBMCs. The subset here: CD45RA+ positively selected. Receptor source: a man aged 18 to 30 in good health. Some clones in this sample may be carry-over from other donors' samples.

The J gene is TRBJ2-7, the V gene TRBV7-2; tentatively, D is TRBD1 (5 bases). Looked up from germline, CDR1 is SGHTA and CDR2 is FQGNSA. There are 14 residues in the CDR3. V was clipped by 2 bases and J by 6 bases, with 14 bases between them. The CDR3 spells CASSLLQGKVEQYF. CDR3 coding DNA: TGTGCCAGCAGCTTATTGCAGGGAAAGGTCGAGCAGTACTTC.

The chain is built from TRBV14 and TRBJ2-1, with 7 bases fitting TRBD2. The CDR3 length is 15 residues. Germline V gives CDR1 SGHDN, CDR2 FVKESK. The ends lost 4 bases at V and 8 bases at J; junction bases unmatched: 11. CDR3 bases: TGTGCCAGCAGCCGACGGACTAGTCGAATCGATGAGCAGTTCTTC. Encoded protein: CASSRRTSRIDEQFF.

The rearrangement uses TRBV5-1 and TRBJ2-7, with D maybe TRBD2 (6 bases). Per the germline V gene, CDR1 is SGHRS and CDR2 is YFSETQ. This CDR3 contains 14 residues. The ends were cut back, 4 bases at V and 3 bases at J, with 14 bases in the middle. The CDR3 nucleotides read TGCGCCAGCAGCCCGGGACTGACTATCTACGAGCAGTACTTC. Its protein product is CASSPGLTIYEQYF.

The chain combines TRBV28 with TRBJ2-2; TRBD1 agrees at 8 bases. Trimming removed 6 bases from V and 1 base from J; junction bases left unmatched: 4. The germline V gene encodes CDR1 MDHEN and CDR2 SYDVKM. The CDR3 consists of 15 residues. In nucleotides, the CDR3 is TGTGCCAGCAGCGAACAGGGGGGGAACACCGGGGAGCTGTTTTTT. Protein sequence: CASSEQGGNTGELFF.

V is TRBV11-2 and J is TRBJ2-3; TRBD1 aligns across 12 bases. Germline CDR1 reads SGHAT; CDR2 reads FQNNGV. The CDR3 totals 17 residues. Losses at the gene ends were 1 base for V and 1 base for J; bases not matched to a gene: 3. In DNA form, the CDR3 reads TGTGCCAGCAGCTTAGCAGGGACAGGGGGCGGCACAGATACGCAGTATTTT. Protein product: CASSLAGTGGGTDTQYF.

Notes on this clone: The same CDR3 also results from other DNA sequences found in this sample. The genes are TRBV5-1 and TRBJ1-1; TRBD1 agrees at 7 bases. In germline, CDR1 is SGHRS, CDR2 YFSETQ. This CDR3 is 15 amino acids long. The trim removed 1 base at V and 2 bases at J, leaving 5 bases unmatched. This chain's CDR3 is CASSLTGQVNTEAFF. CDR3 nucleotides: TGCGCCAGCAGCTTGACCGGACAGGTTAACACTGAAGCTTTCTTT.

On this clone itself: The identical CDR3 is also encoded by other nucleotide sequences in the sample. The gene calls are TRBV7-6 and TRBJ1-5; no clear D gene. Germline V CDR1 and CDR2: SGHVS, FNYEAQ. The CDR3 sequence is 13 residues long. Trimming cost V 5 bases and J 5 bases, with 10 bases left between them. CDR3 protein: CASSPNRDQPQHF. In DNA, the CDR3 is TGTGCCAGCAGCCCAAACAGAGATCAGCCCCAGCATTTT.

This chain uses TRBV11-3 with TRBJ2-1; possibly TRBD2 for D (5 bases). V lost 0 bases and J lost 1, with 10 bases in between. CDR1 and CDR2 (germline): SGHNT, YENEEA. The CDR3 is made up of 16 amino acids. The CDR3, as DNA: TGTGCCAGCAGCTTAGATACGGGGTGGTCCTACAATGAGCAGTTCTTC. Translation: CASSLDTGWSYNEQFF.

The chain carries TRBV28 and TRBJ2-5, with D tentatively TRBD2 (5 bases). Germline CDR1 is MDHEN and CDR2 is SYDVKM. CDR3 length: 16 amino acids. The V end lost 3 bases, the J end lost 4 bases, and 18 bases lay between the germline ends. CDR3 DNA: TGTGCCAGCAGTTTGCGGGCAGCAAAGCGTCGAGAGACCCAGTACTTC. Its translation: CASSLRAAKRRETQYF.

V and J are TRBV6-6 and TRBJ1-5; D is uncertain. Germline V gene data show CDR1 as MNHNY and CDR2 as SVGAGI (reference sequence). The CDR3 extends over 15 amino acids. Trimming stripped 1 base from V and 5 bases from J, with 12 bases between. CDR3 loop: CASSYYDRVDQPQHF. The CDR3 bases are TGTGCCAGCAGTTACTATGATAGGGTTGATCAGCCCCAGCATTTT.

The chain uses TRBV2 and TRBJ2-1; 9 bases agree with TRBD1. Germline trimming cut 4 bases from V and 12 bases from J; bases unmatched to any gene: 13. CDR1 is SNHLY and CDR2 is FYNNEI in the germline V gene. CDR3 length: 15 residues. The CDR3 sequence is CASSGSPTGQGRQFF. The CDR3 DNA is TGTGCCAGCAGTGGGTCCCCAACGGGACAGGGAAGGCAGTTCTTC.